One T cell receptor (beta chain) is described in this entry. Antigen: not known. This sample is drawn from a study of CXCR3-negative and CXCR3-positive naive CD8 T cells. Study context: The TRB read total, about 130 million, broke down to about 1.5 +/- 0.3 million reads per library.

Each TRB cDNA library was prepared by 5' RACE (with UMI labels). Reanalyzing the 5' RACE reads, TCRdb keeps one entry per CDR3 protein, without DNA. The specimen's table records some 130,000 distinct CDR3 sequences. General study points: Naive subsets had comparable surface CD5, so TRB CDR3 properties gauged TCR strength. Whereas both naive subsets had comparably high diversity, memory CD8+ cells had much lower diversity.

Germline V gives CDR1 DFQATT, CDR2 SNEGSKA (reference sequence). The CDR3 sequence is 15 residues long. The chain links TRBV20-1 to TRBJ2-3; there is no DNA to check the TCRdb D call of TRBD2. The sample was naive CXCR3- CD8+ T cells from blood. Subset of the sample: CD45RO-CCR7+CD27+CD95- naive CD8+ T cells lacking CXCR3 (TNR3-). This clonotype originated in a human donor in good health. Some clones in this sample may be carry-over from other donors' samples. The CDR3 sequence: CSAEAISEGTDTQYF.